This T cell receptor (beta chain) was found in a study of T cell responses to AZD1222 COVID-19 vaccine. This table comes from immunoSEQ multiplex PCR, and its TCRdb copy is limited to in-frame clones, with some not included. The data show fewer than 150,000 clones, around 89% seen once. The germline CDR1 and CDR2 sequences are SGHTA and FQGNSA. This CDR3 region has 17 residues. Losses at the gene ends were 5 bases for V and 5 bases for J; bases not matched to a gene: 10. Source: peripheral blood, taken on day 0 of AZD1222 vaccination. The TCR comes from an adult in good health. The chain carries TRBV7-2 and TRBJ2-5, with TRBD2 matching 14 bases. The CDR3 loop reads CASSQPRLAGGLETQYF. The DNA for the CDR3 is TGTGCCAGCAGCCAGCCTCGACTAGCGGGGGGGCTGGAGACCCAGTACTTC.